The entry below gives a single TCR beta chain sequence along with its context. The antigen this receptor binds is unknown. No much larger clone is present one base from it, and per-base qualities are unavailable. The data were obtained in a study of regulatory T cells in long-lasting Graves disease (dated by TCRdb to the early 2020s). Turning to the overall study: Persistent Graves' disease meant more than 5 years of antithyroid drug treatment with TSH receptor autoantibodies that stayed positive. TCR sequencing covered around 13 persistent and 20 or so newly diagnosed Graves' disease patients, some 35 samples in total. Antithyroid drugs had been taken for 8.5 to 12 years on average by persistent Graves' disease patients in the clinical cohort. Peripheral blood TCR sequencing and RNA sequencing compared persistent Graves' disease patients with newly diagnosed Graves' disease patients. The study was conducted in China and was registered as a clinical trial. Results and caveats for the whole study, not just this receptor: Because the primary lesion, thyroid tissue, could not be accessed, the study looked at peripheral blood alone. The authors noted that the small sample size was a limitation that may lower accuracy. Preferential use of TRBV28, TRBJ1-2 and TRBJ2-5 was observed in persistent disease, whereas TRBV20-1 and TRBJ2-1 were favored in newly diagnosed disease. Persistent patients shared more public clonotypes among themselves (2,741) than newly diagnosed patients did (roughly 910). Compared with newly diagnosed patients, persistent Graves' disease patients had lower TCR Shannon entropy and fewer highly expanded clones, which suggests clonal expansion. Sequencing and analysis were restricted to the TCR beta chain.

Library generation was performed with multiplex PCR. Sequencing was performed on an Illumina HiSeq 4000. iRepertoire HTBI primers and Arm-PCR amplification of CDR3 regions were used to construct TCR beta libraries. Before sequencing, the PCR products went through gel purification. Regarding the original processing steps: Gene usage analysis of CDR3 amino acid clonotypes relied on the roughly 58 TRBV and about 13 TRBJ segments identified across samples. COPE and FqMerger were used to merge the filtered high-quality paired reads into contigs. BLAST was used to align contigs to IMGT TRBV, TRBD and TRBJ reference genes, and CDR3 was defined according to IMGT. Highly expanded clones were defined as clonotypes with a frequency above 0.1%. Shannon entropy served as the measure of repertoire diversity, while the Gini coefficient captured V-J evenness. Clonotypes shared by more than one individual were considered public. TCRdb trimmed the raw reads at Q25, called clones with MiXCR and kept productive beta chains. CDR3 protein sequences are deduplicated, and each keeps its most common genes and DNA. In this record, the V and J calls reflect TCRdb's handling and not the investigators' own analysis. For this sample there are about 470,000 distinct CDR3 sequences; roughly 20% appear just once. Clones ranked in the top ten supply about 7.8% of the sample.

The junction shows trimming of 5 bases on V and 7 bases on J, plus 15 bases between the germline ends. The CDR3 sequence holds 15 residues, the cysteine and phenylalanine included. Only the CDR3 part of the read is kept: 45 bases, read in frame from the first base. The germline V gene (reference sequence) supplies CDR1 SEHNR and CDR2 FQNEAQ. The time point label here, explained by the study, means: persistent/refractory GD, antithyroid drugs over 5 years with positive TRAb. RNA was extracted from PBMCs in TRIzol for both TCR sequencing and RNA sequencing. Graves' disease was diagnosed according to American Thyroid Association guidelines. The patients came from an endocrinology department in Xi'an, China. Each patient gave roughly 8.4 milliliters of peripheral blood, collected in an EDTA anticoagulant tube. PBMCs were isolated by Ficoll Paque Plus density gradient separation without further T cell sorting. An Agilent 2100 Bioanalyzer and agarose gel were used to assess RNA quality, and a NanoDrop 2000 was used to measure RNA concentration.

The V and J genes are TRBV7-9 and TRBJ1-6; perhaps TRBD1 is the D gene, with 6 bases matching. The clonotype originates from a female donor with Graves disease. Source: peripheral blood mononuclear cells (PBMCs), taken when the disease was refractory, from a patient treated with antithyroid drugs. In nucleotide form, the sequence is TGTGCCAGCAGCCTCGGGGGGGGCCCCAATTCACCCCTCCACTTT. It translates as CASSLGGGPNSPLHF. Reference TRBV7-9 and TRBJ1-6 proteins supply the regions before and after the CDR3; the full variable domain is: DTGVSQNPRHKITKRGQNVTFRCDPISEHNRLYWYRQTLGQGPEFLTYFQNEAQLEKSRLLSDRFSAERPKGSFSTLEIQRTEQGDSAMYLCASSLGGGPNSPLHFGNGTRLTVT.